Shown below are 23 T cell receptor beta chains from a single sample sequenced in a study of blood T cell repertoires in COVID-19. Assay: immunoSEQ multiplex PCR; the TCRdb copy retains only in-frame clones and omits some. The table shows roughly 150,000 clones, with more than 75% occurring only once. Material for sequencing was peripheral blood. These receptors originate from a man aged 55 to 69 with active or convalescent COVID-19.

This chain links TRBV18 with TRBJ2-7; 7 bases are a match to TRBD1. Germline V gene sequence: CDR1 KGHSH, CDR2 LQKENI. Trimming took 2 bases from V and 6 from J; bases not matched to a gene: 10. The CDR3 spans 15 residues. This CDR3 is CASSPEQGSQFEQYF. In DNA form, the CDR3 reads TGTGCCAGCTCACCAGAACAGGGGAGTCAATTCGAGCAGTACTTC.

This chain uses TRBV5-1 with TRBJ2-5, with TRBD1 matching over 7 bases. With V trimmed by 4 bases and J by 2 bases, 8 bases remained unmatched. CDR3 length: 15 amino acids. Germline lookup yields CDR1 SGHRS and CDR2 YFSETQ. CDR3 bases: TGCGCCAGCAGCGAGGGGACAGAACTACAAGAGACCCAGTACTTC. This sequence encodes CASSEGTELQETQYF.

This chain uses TRBV6-6 with TRBJ2-7; 9 positions agree with TRBD1. Trimming took 2 bases from V and 5 from J; bases not matched to a gene: 7. The CDR3 has 15 residues. The germline V gene encodes CDR1 MNHNY and CDR2 SVGAGI (reference sequence). The CDR3 nucleotides are TGTGCCAGCAGTTACGGCGGACAGGGGCCCCACGAGCAGTACTTC. Translated, it gives CASSYGGQGPHEQYF.

This clone turned up a few times. CDR3 coding DNA: TGCGCCAGCAGTGAGGCAGGGTTCGGTAATTCACCCCTCCACTTT. It is translated as CASSEAGFGNSPLHF. The chain joins TRBV10-2 to TRBJ1-6, with a weak D call TRBD1 (5 bases). Germline lookup yields CDR1 WSHSY and CDR2 SAAADI. This CDR3 has 15 amino acids. V was cut by 2 bases and J by 6 bases, with 11 bases left in between.

The V and J genes are TRBV19 and TRBJ2-1; D perhaps matches TRBD1 (6 bases). This CDR3 contains 16 residues. Per germline, CDR1 LNHDA and CDR2 SQIVND (reference sequence). V lost 5 bases and J lost 0, with 14 bases in between. CDR3 protein: CASSLTGHLSYNEQFF. In DNA, the CDR3 is TGTGCCAGTAGTTTAACGGGACACCTCTCCTACAATGAGCAGTTCTTC.

V usage is TRBV6-5 and J usage is TRBJ2-5; D remains ambiguous. Germline values: CDR1 MNHEY, CDR2 SVGAGI. The CDR3 has 11 amino acids. Trimming took off 7 bases at V and 7 bases at J, with 10 bases between the two ends. As DNA, the CDR3 is TGTGCCAGCACCCACTACCGGACCCAGTACTTC. Protein product: CASTHYRTQYF.

This clone was seen only a few times. The V gene is TRBV5-6, the J gene TRBJ1-2; the D gene is possibly TRBD1 (5 bases). CDR3 size: 14 residues. The V gene lost 3 bases and the J gene lost 8 bases, with 17 bases spanning the gap. Germline CDR1 and CDR2: SGHDT and YYEEEE. DNA of the CDR3: TGTGCCAGCAGCTCGGAACCGGACACTCGAGGCTACACCTTC. Translation gives CASSSEPDTRGYTF. The full variable domain, with the rest looked up from reference TRBV5-6 and TRBJ1-2, is DAGVTQSPTHLIKTRGQQVTLRCSPKSGHDTVSWYQQALGQGPQFIFQYYEEEERQRGNFPDRFSGHQFPNYSSELNVNALLLGDSALYLCASSSEPDTRGYTFGSGTRLTVV.

V is TRBV5-1 and J is TRBJ2-7; TRBD1 matches at 9 bases. The trim removed 1 base at V and 5 bases at J, leaving 10 bases unmatched. Looked up from germline, CDR1 is SGHRS and CDR2 is YFSETQ. The CDR3 runs 16 residues. In nucleotides, the CDR3 is TGCGCCAGCAGCTTGCCCTCCGGGACAGGGAACGACGAGCAGTACTTC. Encoded protein: CASSLPSGTGNDEQYF. The whole variable domain, filled in from reference TRBV5-1 and TRBJ2-7, reads KAGVTQTPRYLIKTRGQQVTLSCSPISGHRSVSWYQQTPGQGLQFLFEYFSETQRNKGNFPGRFSGRQFSNSRSEMNVSTLELGDSALYLCASSLPSGTGNDEQYFGPGTRLTVT.

V gene TRBV5-1 combines with J gene TRBJ2-7; TRBD1 matches 8 bases. There are 14 residues in the CDR3. V lost 0 bases, J lost 7 bases, and 6 bases stayed unmatched. Germline loops: CDR1 SGHRS, CDR2 YFSETQ. The CDR3 here is CASSLGTGSEEQYF. CDR3 bases: TGCGCCAGCAGCTTGGGGACAGGGTCGGAGGAGCAGTACTTC.

The chain has TRBV19 and TRBJ2-4, with D perhaps matching TRBD2 (7 bases). This CDR3 contains 19 residues. Deletions cut 5 bases from V and 0 bases from J, with 23 bases between. Germline V gene sequence: CDR1 LNHDA, CDR2 SQIVND (reference sequence). CDR3 in DNA: TGTGCCAGTAGTCCCGGGTACACACAGGGACTACTAGCCAAAAACATTCAGTACTTC. Protein product: CASSPGYTQGLLAKNIQYF.

V is TRBV19 and J is TRBJ1-5; 7 bases match TRBD1. Germline V gene data show CDR1 as LNHDA and CDR2 as SQIVND (reference sequence). The CDR3 is 16 residues long. V lost 6 bases, J lost 0 bases, and 8 bases stayed unmatched. The CDR3 reads CASRSRGLSSNQPQHF. For the CDR3, the DNA is TGTGCCAGTAGATCAAGGGGGCTAAGTAGCAATCAGCCCCAGCATTTT.

The sample holds a few counts of this clone. CDR3 protein: CASRTGGATNSPLHF. CDR3 sequence (DNA): TGTGCCAGCAGAACCGGGGGGGCAACCAATTCACCCCTCCACTTT. The chain links TRBV6-5 to TRBJ1-6, with D tentatively TRBD1 (6 bases). This CDR3 has 15 amino acids. Trimming removed 6 bases at V and 7 bases at J, with 16 bases between. The V gene's germline CDR1 is MNHEY and CDR2 SVGAGI.

Only one count was recorded for this clone. The J gene is TRBJ1-1, the V gene TRBV5-1; a possible D gene is TRBD1 (6 bases). Germline V gene sequence: CDR1 SGHRS, CDR2 YFSETQ. The CDR3 runs 12 residues. The V and J ends lost 6 bases and 4 bases respectively, with 10 bases between them. DNA for the CDR3: TGCGCCAGCATGGGGGCAGGCACTGAAGCTTTCTTT. It is translated as CASMGAGTEAFF.

This clone was seen just once. This rearrangement joins TRBV27 to TRBJ2-2; 10 nucleotides agree with TRBD2. The CDR3 has 15 residues. The germline gives CDR1 MNHEY, CDR2 SMNVEV (reference sequence). With V trimmed by 7 bases and J by 2 bases, 4 bases remained unmatched. Here the CDR3 reads CASKLAGANTGELFF. The DNA of the CDR3 is TGTGCCAGCAAGCTAGCGGGGGCCAACACCGGGGAGCTGTTTTTT.

The V gene is TRBV18, the J gene TRBJ2-3; TRBD2 matches at 11 bases. V was clipped by 3 bases and J by 9 bases; unmatched bases: 8. Germline assignment: CDR1 KGHSH and CDR2 LQKENI. This CDR3 comprises 15 residues. This CDR3 is CASSPGTSGTRTQYF. The CDR3 region has the DNA TGTGCCAGCTCACCCGGGACTAGCGGAACGAGAACGCAGTATTTT. The full variable domain, with the rest looked up from reference TRBV18 and TRBJ2-3, is NAGVMQNPRHLVRRRGQEARLRCSPMKGHSHVYWYRQLPEEGLKFMVYLQKENIIDESGMPKERFSAEFPKEGPSILRIQQVVRGDSAAYFCASSPGTSGTRTQYFGPGTRLTVL.

This chain uses TRBV7-9 with TRBJ2-7; TRBD2 aligns across 7 bases. The V segment lost 2 bases and the J segment 3 bases; nucleotides outside the gene matches: 7. CDR3 length equals 15 residues. CDR1 and CDR2 (germline): SEHNR, FQNEAQ (reference sequence). Here the CDR3 DNA reads TGTGCCAGCAGCTTAAATAGGGACTACAGCTACGAGCAGTACTTC. Amino acids: CASSLNRDYSYEQYF.

The chain is built from TRBV7-9 and TRBJ1-5; D is possibly TRBD1 (5 bases). V lost 4 bases, J lost 4 bases, and 17 bases lay in between. The length of the CDR3 is 16 residues. CDR1 SEHNR and CDR2 FQNEAQ come from the germline V gene (reference sequence). The CDR3 region has the DNA TGTGCCAGCAGCTCCGCCGGGGGGAATATTAATCAGCCCCAGCATTTT. Translating gives CASSSAGGNINQPQHF.

The DNA for the CDR3 is TGTGCCAGCAGTGACCAGTTCCAAGAGACCCAGTACTTC. It is translated as CASSDQFQETQYF. This chain links TRBV2 with TRBJ2-5; D call uncertain. CDR1 SNHLY and CDR2 FYNNEI come from the germline V gene. This CDR3 has 13 residues. V lost 3 bases, J lost 1 base, and 6 bases lay in between.

V usage is TRBV3-1 (or the pseudogene TRBV3-2) and J usage is TRBJ2-7; TRBD1 matches at 9 bases. The CDR3 has 16 amino acids. The trim removed 3 bases at V and 0 bases at J, leaving 6 bases unmatched. From germline, CDR1 is LGHDT and CDR2 YNNKEL (reference sequence). For the CDR3, the DNA is TGTGCCAGCAGCCACGGACAGGGGTACAGCTCCTACGAGCAGTACTTC. It codes for CASSHGQGYSSYEQYF.

The CDR3 loop reads CASIDRPTTNEKLFF. The CDR3 nucleotides read TGTGCCAGCATCGACAGACCCACAACTAATGAAAAACTGTTTTTT. The chain joins TRBV2 to TRBJ1-4, with a weak D call TRBD1 (5 bases). The germline V gene encodes CDR1 SNHLY and CDR2 FYNNEI. Trimming left V 7 bases short and J 0 bases short, with 12 bases between. The CDR3 extends over 15 amino acids.

J is TRBJ1-5 and V is TRBV2; maybe TRBD1 (5 bases). The germline CDR1 and CDR2 sequences are SNHLY and FYNNEI. The CDR3 consists of 16 residues. V was trimmed by 7 bases and J by 1 base, leaving 17 bases between them. CDR3 DNA sequence: TGTGCCAGCAAGGAGGGGCAGGGTTGGAGCAATCAGCCCCAGCATTTT. Encoded protein: CASKEGQGWSNQPQHF. The variable domain in full, completed from reference TRBV2 and TRBJ1-5, reads EPEVTQTPSHQVTQMGQEVILRCVPISNHLYFYWYRQILGQKVEFLVSFYNNEISEKSEIFDDQFSVERPDGSNFTLKIRSTKLEDSAMYFCASKEGQGWSNQPQHFGDGTRLSIL.

V and J are TRBV28 and TRBJ2-5; D perhaps matches TRBD2 (7 bases). The germline CDR1 and CDR2 sequences are MDHEN and SYDVKM. The CDR3 is 14 amino acids. Trimming took off 3 bases at V and 4 bases at J, with 12 bases between the two ends. The CDR3: CASSFGGARETQYF. The CDR3 nucleotides read TGTGCCAGCAGTTTTGGGGGGGCGCGAGAGACCCAGTACTTC.

The chain is built from TRBV19 and TRBJ1-1; D uncertain. The germline CDR1 and CDR2 sequences are LNHDA and SQIVND (reference sequence). This CDR3 comprises 13 residues. The V gene lost 3 bases and the J gene lost 4 bases, with 9 bases spanning the gap. The CDR3: CASSISGATEAFF. CDR3 DNA: TGTGCCAGTAGTATCAGCGGAGCCACTGAAGCTTTCTTT.